The source of this T cell receptor beta chain is a study of T cells in Graves' hyperthyroidism and ophthalmopathy. From RNA transcripts, TCR beta CDR3 regions were amplified. When the TCR CDR3 underwent first-round RT-PCR, the HTBI primer set was used. Via MiXCR, TCRdb re-called the multiplex PCR reads, giving one row per CDR3 protein. Of 480,000 or so distinct CDR3 sequences in the sample, 46% were seen once. V lost 1 base, J lost 0 bases, and 5 bases stayed unmatched. CDR3 length: 16 residues. CDR1 is DFQATT and CDR2 is SNEGSKA in the germline V gene (reference sequence). This clonotype was counted only a few times.

The V and J genes are TRBV20-1 and TRBJ2-2; 7 bases match TRBD2. This clonotype was sampled from an adult woman with Graves' disease, either hyperthyroidism or ophthalmopathy (not recorded which). Material: peripheral blood or thyroid tissue (not recorded which). The CDR3 here is CSARASTSPNTGELFF. In DNA, the CDR3 is TGCAGTGCTAGAGCATCGACTAGCCCGAACACCGGGGAGCTGTTTTTT.